The 30 T cell receptor beta chains below come from one sample, sequenced in a study of T cell responses to AZD1222 COVID-19 vaccine (dated by TCRdb to about 2021). Libraries came from the immunoSEQ multiplex PCR assay. What TCRdb holds here is the immuneACCESS table cut down to in-frame rearrangements. Part of the clones is not present; checked against another copy, under half of the missing clones reflect an unresolved V gene, and the others are unexplained. The sample table records some 130,000 clones; more than 75% of these occur just once. The ten top clones hold more than 1% of the sample. The intended sense of this specimen's time point label: about 28 days (+/-7) after the second vaccine dose. The specimen comprised peripheral blood, sampled 28 days after the second AZD1222 dose. These receptors were collected from an adult who received the AZD1222 COVID-19 vaccine.

The rearrangement uses TRBV12-5 and TRBJ1-1; 9 bases line up with TRBD1. The CDR3 length is 15 residues. V dropped 1 base and J dropped 3; count of bases not matched to a gene: 3. Germline values: CDR1 LGHNT, CDR2 FRNRAP. The CDR3 bases are TGTGCTAGTGGTTTGGGGACAGGGGCTTACACTGAAGCTTTCTTT. It is translated as CASGLGTGAYTEAFF. The variable domain in full, completed from reference TRBV12-5 and TRBJ1-1, reads DARVTQTPRHKVTEMGQEVTMRCQPILGHNTVFWYRQTMMQGLELLAYFRNRAPLDDSGMPKDRFSAEMPDATLATLKIQPSEPRDSAVYFCASGLGTGAYTEAFFGQGTRLTVV.

This clone was detected only once. The CDR3 bases are TGTGCCAGCAGCAAAGGGGACAGGGGGCCAAGGGGCACAGATACGCAGTATTTT. Translating gives CASSKGDRGPRGTDTQYF. The chain links TRBV21-1 to TRBJ2-3; the table's D call, TRBD1, was not checked against the DNA. TRBV21-1 is a pseudogene segment. This CDR3 comprises 18 residues.

The CDR3: CASSEGPMQYF. The CDR3, as DNA: TGTGCCAGCAGCGAAGGACCCATGCAGTACTTC. V gene TRBV11-2 combines with J gene TRBJ2-7, with D hard to call. Germline CDR1 reads SGHAT; CDR2 reads FQNNGV. The CDR3 runs 11 residues. V lost 5 bases to trimming and J lost 9 bases, with 11 bases between them.

The J gene is TRBJ1-1, the V gene TRBV7-9, with D tentatively TRBD1 (5 bases). Per germline, CDR1 SEHNR and CDR2 FQNEAQ (reference sequence). With 5 bases removed from V and 2 bases from J, the gap between germline ends came to 12 bases. This CDR3 region has 14 residues. Here the CDR3 DNA reads TGTGCCAGCAGCATACGGGACGGTAACACTGAAGCTTTCTTT. It yields the protein CASSIRDGNTEAFF.

V gene TRBV18 combines with J gene TRBJ1-2; D not resolved. The CDR3 consists of 13 residues. Trimming left V 0 bases short and J 3 bases short, with 5 bases between. The V gene's germline CDR1 is KGHSH and CDR2 LQKENI. CDR3 in DNA: TGTGCCAGCTCACCACCCGGAGACTATGGCTACACCTTC. Translating it yields CASSPPGDYGYTF.

This sequence joins TRBV19 and TRBJ2-6; 10 bases map to TRBD1. This CDR3 region has 19 residues. Germline V gene lookup returns CDR1 LNHDA and CDR2 SQIVND (reference sequence). V trimming: 6 bases; J trimming: 2 bases; junction bases outside the gene matches: 13. The DNA of the CDR3 is TGTGCCAGTAGACGCTTACCGGGACAGGGGAAACCTGGGGCCAACGTCCTGACTTTC. It specifies CASRRLPGQGKPGANVLTF.

The chain couples TRBV4-1 to TRBJ2-5; TRBD1 is a possible D gene (5 bases). The germline V gene has CDR1 MGHRA and CDR2 YSYEKL. This CDR3 spans 14 amino acids. V was trimmed by 3 bases and J by 5 bases, leaving 13 bases between them. CDR3: CASSHPGFRETQYF. The DNA for the CDR3 is TGCGCCAGCAGCCACCCAGGGTTCAGGGAGACCCAGTACTTC.

This chain joins TRBV25-1 and TRBJ2-3, with D hard to call. Trimming took 4 bases from V and 3 from J, leaving 5 bases between them. CDR1 is MGHDK, CDR2 SYGVNS, per germline. The CDR3 extends over 12 amino acids. CDR3 region: CASSVKTDTQYF. The CDR3 DNA is TGTGCCAGCAGTGTTAAGACAGATACGCAGTATTTT. The complete variable domain, with remaining parts taken from reference TRBV25-1 and TRBJ2-3, reads EADIYQTPRYLVIGTGKKITLECSQTMGHDKMYWYQQDPGMELHLIHYSYGVNSTEKGDLSSESTVSRIRTEHFPLTLESARPSHTSQYLCASSVKTDTQYFGPGTRLTVL.

The chain has TRBV5-1 and TRBJ1-2, with D possibly TRBD1 on 5 matching bases. Trimming removed 7 bases from V and 4 bases from J, with 17 bases in between. CDR3 length: 14 residues. Germline CDR1 is SGHRS and CDR2 is YFSETQ. CDR3: CASSRDGEFYGYTF. For the CDR3, the DNA is TGCGCCAGCTCCCGGGACGGAGAATTCTATGGCTACACCTTC.

V gene TRBV9 combines with J gene TRBJ2-7; 7 positions agree with TRBD2. The ends lost 0 bases at V and 2 bases at J; junction bases unmatched: 5. The CDR3 runs 15 residues. Germline V gene lookup returns CDR1 SGDLS and CDR2 YYNGEE. The CDR3 region is CASSVASGHPYEQYF. The CDR3 DNA sequence: TGTGCCAGCAGCGTAGCTAGCGGACACCCCTACGAGCAGTACTTC.

This clone was counted a single time. The chain has TRBV2 and TRBJ2-2; the match to TRBD2 covers 9 bases. V shed 6 bases and J 8 bases; nucleotides not matched to a gene: 4. This CDR3 has 13 amino acids. CDR1 SNHLY and CDR2 FYNNEI come from the germline V gene. The CDR3 DNA is TGTGCCAGCAGCCGACTAGCGGTGGGGGAGCTGTTTTTT. Amino acids: CASSRLAVGELFF.

This chain connects TRBV5-1 to TRBJ2-3; D gene ambiguous. V shed 0 bases and J shed 3 bases, with 14 bases lying between them. The CDR3 sequence is 16 residues long. Looked up from germline, CDR1 is SGHRS and CDR2 is YFSETQ. DNA of the CDR3: TGCGCCAGCAGCTTGGGAGGCCTAAGTAGTACAGATACGCAGTATTTT. It is translated as CASSLGGLSSTDTQYF.

This clone has just one count. The chain uses TRBV2 and TRBJ1-6, with D hard to call. The CDR3 extends over 16 amino acids. V was shortened by 1 base and J by 0 bases, with 7 bases between the two germline ends. Per germline, CDR1 SNHLY and CDR2 FYNNEI. CDR3 amino acids: CASSEEDRSYNSPLHF. In DNA form, the CDR3 reads TGTGCCAGCAGTGAAGAGGACCGCTCCTATAATTCACCCCTCCACTTT.

The V call is TRBV7-8, the J call TRBJ1-5; the match to TRBD1 covers 8 bases. V gave up 5 bases and J gave up 6 bases; unmatched junction bases: 3. The CDR3 runs 13 residues. Per the germline V gene, CDR1 is SGHVS and CDR2 is FQNEAQ. The CDR3 reads CASSMDRAQPQHF. The CDR3 nucleotides are TGTGCCAGCAGCATGGACAGGGCTCAGCCCCAGCATTTT. Variable domain in full (rest from reference TRBV7-8 and TRBJ1-5): GAGVSQSPRYKVAKRGQDVALRCDPISGHVSLFWYQQALGQGPEFLTYFQNEAQLDKSGLPSDRFFAERPEGSVSTLKIQRTQQEDSAVYLCASSMDRAQPQHFGDGTRLSIL.

This chain links TRBV18 with TRBJ2-1, with 9 nucleotides matching TRBD1. With 1 base clipped from V and 12 bases from J, the junction kept 16 bases outside the gene matches. The CDR3 covers 17 residues. Germline assignment: CDR1 KGHSH and CDR2 LQKENI. CDR3 residues: CASSPQQGAPTAEGQFF. The CDR3 coding sequence is TGTGCCAGCTCACCACAACAGGGGGCTCCTACAGCGGAGGGGCAGTTCTTC.

The genes are TRBV14 and TRBJ2-7; TRBD1 matches 9 bases. V lost 2 bases and J lost 0; bases outside the gene matches: 2. CDR1 SGHDN and CDR2 FVKESK come from the germline V gene. The CDR3 extends over 15 amino acids. This CDR3 reads CASSQMGQGSYEQYF. In nucleotides, the CDR3 is TGTGCCAGCAGCCAAATGGGACAGGGCTCCTACGAGCAGTACTTC.

The count of this clone is one. The rearrangement links TRBV5-6 to TRBJ2-1; 10 nucleotides agree with TRBD2. Germline V lookup: CDR1 SGHDT, CDR2 YYEEEE. The CDR3 covers 18 residues. V was pared by 2 bases and J by 0 bases, with 8 bases of the junction left unmatched. DNA of the CDR3: TGTGCCAGCAGCTTTAAGAGTAGCGGGAGGAGCTCCTACAATGAGCAGTTCTTC. Protein product: CASSFKSSGRSSYNEQFF.

V gene TRBV5-1 combines with J gene TRBJ2-1; TRBD1 is a possible D gene (5 bases). The CDR3 totals 14 residues. Looked up from germline, CDR1 is SGHRS and CDR2 is YFSETQ. Trimming removed 4 bases at V and 6 bases at J, with 14 bases between. The chain's CDR3 is CASSLSGAGNEQFF. DNA of the CDR3: TGCGCCAGCAGCCTCAGTGGGGCAGGCAATGAGCAGTTCTTC.

This clone was seen only once. The chain has TRBV29-1 and TRBJ1-3, with D perhaps TRBD1 (5 bases). The CDR3 sequence is 14 residues long. Germline V CDR1 and CDR2: SQVTM, ANQGSEA. V was pared by 6 bases and J by 3 bases, with 15 bases between. CDR3 coding DNA: TGCAGCGTCCGCCGACCCACAGGTGGAAACACCATATATTTT. Translation: CSVRRPTGGNTIYF. The whole variable domain, filled in from reference TRBV29-1 and TRBJ1-3, reads SAVISQKPSRDICQRGTSLTIQCQVDSQVTMMFWYRQQPGQSLTLIATANQGSEATYESGFVIDKFPISRPNLTFSTLTVSNMSPEDSSIYLCSVRRPTGGNTIYFGEGSWLTVV.

V gene TRBV10-3 combines with J gene TRBJ1-1; no reliable D call. CDR1 and CDR2 from the germline V gene are ENHRY and SYGVKD. The CDR3 spans 14 residues. The V end lost 6 bases, the J end lost 5 bases, and 16 bases lay between the germline ends. The CDR3 region is CAIRGPIGETEAFF. Here the CDR3 DNA reads TGTGCCATCAGGGGCCCTATTGGAGAAACTGAAGCTTTCTTT.

CDR3 region: CASSLKTGAAEAFF. The CDR3 DNA reads as TGTGCCAGCAGCTTAAAGACAGGGGCGGCTGAAGCTTTCTTT. This chain links TRBV7-9 with TRBJ1-1; 8 bases agree with TRBD1. CDR1 and CDR2 (germline): SEHNR, FQNEAQ (reference sequence). V shed 2 bases and J 6 bases; nucleotides not matched to a gene: 5. The CDR3 length is 14 residues.

The gene calls are TRBV7-9 and TRBJ2-5, with 7 bases fitting TRBD1. CDR3 length: 15 residues. Germline V gives CDR1 SEHNR, CDR2 FQNEAQ (reference sequence). J gave up 1 base and V 2 bases, and 4 bases lay outside the gene matches. The CDR3 reads CASSLLQGVQETQYF. The CDR3 nucleotides are TGTGCCAGCAGCTTATTGCAGGGGGTCCAAGAGACCCAGTACTTC.

This clone was detected once. V and J are TRBV6-6 and TRBJ1-2; no clear D gene. V lost 5 bases to trimming and J lost 11 bases, with 15 bases between them. The CDR3 sequence is 12 residues long. Germline V gene sequence: CDR1 MNHNY, CDR2 SVGAGI (reference sequence). The CDR3 loop is CASSPVGSQYTF. In DNA form, the CDR3 reads TGTGCCAGCAGTCCGGTGGGCAGCCAGTACACCTTC.

The chain is built from TRBV7-3 and TRBJ2-1; TRBD2 matches at 9 bases. CDR3 length: 14 amino acids. Germline V gene lookup returns CDR1 SGHTA and CDR2 FQGTGA. The trim removed 2 bases at V and 7 bases at J, leaving 3 bases unmatched. The CDR3 nucleotides read TGTGCCAGCAGCTTACGTAGCGGGAGAAATGAGCAGTTCTTC. It translates to CASSLRSGRNEQFF.

The chain joins TRBV19 to TRBJ1-5, with D perhaps TRBD1 (5 bases). Germline V gene data show CDR1 as LNHDA and CDR2 as SQIVND (reference sequence). V was trimmed by 3 bases and J by 1 base, leaving 19 bases between them. This CDR3 contains 18 residues. The CDR3 DNA sequence: TGTGCCAGTAGTATCAGTATACGTCACCGGGACAGCAATCAGCCCCAGCATTTT. Amino acids: CASSISIRHRDSNQPQHF.

V and J are TRBV6-6 and TRBJ1-4, with D maybe TRBD1 (6 bases). CDR3 length equals 15 residues. The germline gives CDR1 MNHNY, CDR2 SVGAGI (reference sequence). V was clipped by 2 bases and J by 10 bases, with 17 bases between them. The CDR3 here is CASSYVGGGVGKLFF. CDR3 in DNA: TGTGCCAGCAGTTACGTCGGGGGCGGTGTGGGAAAACTGTTTTTT.

The chain carries TRBV27 and TRBJ2-7; weak D call: TRBD2 (5 bases). The CDR3 covers 12 residues. The germline gives CDR1 MNHEY, CDR2 SMNVEV (reference sequence). Trimming shortened V by 5 bases and J by 7 bases, and 12 bases separated the two germline ends. As DNA, the CDR3 is TGTGCCAGCAGTGCGGACGGGATAGAGCAGTACTTC. Residues: CASSADGIEQYF.

J is TRBJ2-2 and V is TRBV19, with D possibly being TRBD2 (5 bases). CDR1 and CDR2 (germline): LNHDA, SQIVND (reference sequence). V was trimmed by 7 bases and J by 8 bases, leaving 11 bases between them. This CDR3 contains 12 residues. In DNA, the CDR3 is TGTGCCAGTACCCTGGGAGCTGGGGAGCTGTTTTTT. This sequence encodes CASTLGAGELFF. Supplemented by reference TRBV19 and TRBJ2-2, the full variable domain reads DGGITQSPKYLFRKEGQNVTLSCEQNLNHDAMYWYRQDPGQGLRLIYYSQIVNDFQKGDIAEGYSVSREKKESFPLTVTSAQKNPTAFYLCASTLGAGELFFGEGSRLTVL.

This rearrangement joins TRBV5-1 to TRBJ2-5; 9 nucleotides align to TRBD1. V lost 3 bases to trimming and J lost 2 bases; unmatched junction nucleotides: 5. The CDR3 spans 15 residues. Germline V gives CDR1 SGHRS, CDR2 YFSETQ. The CDR3 region has the DNA TGCGCCAGCAGCTCTGGACAGGGGCCACAAGAGACCCAGTACTTC. Its protein product is CASSSGQGPQETQYF.

The rearrangement links TRBV9 to TRBJ1-2; no clear D. With 3 bases removed from V and 4 bases from J, the gap between germline ends came to 7 bases. The CDR3 runs 12 residues. The V gene's germline CDR1 is SGDLS and CDR2 YYNGEE. The CDR3 DNA reads TGTGCCAGCAGCGGGACGGTCTATGGCTACACCTTC. Translated: CASSGTVYGYTF.